The T cell receptor beta chain described here comes from a study of blood T cell repertoires in COVID-19. Study at large: Sample material is recorded as cDNA or gDNA derived from T cells, B-cell-depleted T cells, or PBMCs.

Libraries were prepared by immunoSEQ multiplex PCR; TCRdb keeps only in-frame clonotypes and omits some of them. Of hundreds of thousands of clones listed, 84% are singletons. This TCR derives from a young man with active or convalescent COVID-19. Specimen: peripheral blood.

CDR3 loop: CASSLGTGNYEQYF. In nucleotides, the CDR3 is TGTGCCAGCAGCTTAGGGACAGGGAACTACGAGCAGTACTTC. This sequence joins TRBV7-2 and TRBJ2-7, with 8 bases fitting TRBD1. Unmatched junction bases numbered 2, after V lost 1 base and J lost 3 bases. The germline V gene has CDR1 SGHTA and CDR2 FQGNSA. CDR3 length: 14 residues.